A single sample is the source of the 11 T cell receptor beta chains below, sequenced in a study of T cells after yellow fever vaccination. A single record per CDR3 protein comes from TCRdb applying MiXCR to the 5' RACE reads. In the table there are some 600,000 distinct CDR3 sequences, 12% of which are singletons. This sample comprised PBMCs, obtained on the day of the yellow fever booster vaccination. These receptors were obtained from a man aged 30 to 45 who received the YFV17D yellow fever vaccine.

This clonotype was seen a handful of times. This chain connects TRBV20-1 to TRBJ1-4; a weak D match, TRBD1 (5 bases). Germline CDR1 and CDR2: DFQATT and SNEGSKA (reference sequence). This CDR3 has 13 amino acids. V lost 3 bases, J lost 3 bases, and 8 bases lay in between. Here the CDR3 DNA reads TGCAGTGCTAGTGGGGGGGCTAATGAAAAACTGTTTTTT. It specifies CSASGGANEKLFF.

The chain joins TRBV27 to TRBJ2-4, with a weak D call TRBD1 (6 bases). CDR3 size: 16 residues. Per the germline V gene, CDR1 is MNHEY and CDR2 is SMNVEV (reference sequence). Trimming stripped 3 bases from V and 0 bases from J, with 12 bases between. CDR3 region: CASSLLGALAKNIQYF. CDR3 DNA sequence: TGTGCCAGCAGTTTGTTGGGGGCCCTAGCCAAAAACATTCAGTACTTC.

This clonotype was observed a handful of times. The V and J genes are TRBV4-3 and TRBJ2-7; TRBD2 might be the D (6 bases). From germline, CDR1 is LGHNA and CDR2 YSLEER. The CDR3 has 15 residues. The V end was cut by 0 bases, the J end by 2 bases, with 11 bases between. The CDR3 nucleotides are TGCGCCAGCAGCCAAGATCTGCGGGGAGCCTACGAGCAGTACTTC. It codes for CASSQDLRGAYEQYF.

As regards this clonotype: One end of the junction does not line up with germline, which may come from a read error. This chain joins TRBV4-3 and TRBJ2-7, with D possibly being TRBD1 (6 bases). Germline-derived CDR1 and CDR2 are LGHNA and YSLEER. The CDR3 is 16 residues long. The CDR3 loop is CASSQEIAGVSYEQHF. CDR3 in DNA: TGCGCCAGCAGCCAAGAAATAGCAGGGGTATCCTACGAGCAGCACTTC.

The genes are TRBV9 and TRBJ2-1, with a possible D match to TRBD1 (6 bases). This CDR3 contains 15 residues. Trimming stripped 6 bases from V and 10 bases from J, with 23 bases between. CDR1 is SGDLS, CDR2 YYNGEE, per germline. The CDR3 DNA is TGTGCCAGCACCCCGCAGGGGTCCCTACTGGGGGAGCAGTTCTTC. Translated: CASTPQGSLLGEQFF. The entire variable domain, with the rest obtained from reference TRBV9 and TRBJ2-1, is as follows: DSGVTQTPKHLITATGQRVTLRCSPRSGDLSVYWYQQSLDQGLQFLIQYYNGEERAKGNILERFSAQQFPDLHSELNLSSLELGDSALYFCASTPQGSLLGEQFFGPGTRLTVL.

The chain links TRBV20-1 to TRBJ1-1; D remains unclear. The length of the CDR3 is 12 residues. Looked up from germline, CDR1 is DFQATT and CDR2 is SNEGSKA (reference sequence). Trimming left V 3 bases short and J 4 bases short, with 9 bases between. CDR3 bases: TGCAGTGCTAGCCCCCACGGCACTGAAGCTTTCTTT. The encoded protein is CSASPHGTEAFF.

This clonotype came up many times. The chain couples TRBV7-2 to TRBJ2-5; D perhaps matches TRBD2 (5 bases). Germline V gene sequence: CDR1 SGHTA, CDR2 FQGNSA. Trimming shortened V by 5 bases and J by 8 bases, and 12 bases separated the two germline ends. The CDR3 length is 12 residues. In DNA, the CDR3 is TGTGCCAGCAGCAACCTAGCCCCTACCCAGTACTTC. Protein product: CASSNLAPTQYF.

The CDR3 nucleotides read TGCGCCAGCAGCATCGGGACAGGGGGGTATGAGACCCAGTACTTC. Encoded protein: CASSIGTGGYETQYF. This sequence joins TRBV5-1 and TRBJ2-5; 11 bases are a match to TRBD1. The V gene end was trimmed by 4 bases and the J gene end by 5 bases; junction bases not matched to a gene: 7. Germline values: CDR1 SGHRS, CDR2 YFSETQ. This CDR3 has 15 residues.

This clonotype was counted between two and nine times. The V and J genes are TRBV7-2 and TRBJ2-2, with TRBD2 matching over 10 bases. Germline values: CDR1 SGHTA, CDR2 FQGNSA. CDR3 size: 16 residues. After removal of 0 bases from V and 7 bases from J, the junction contained 5 bases not matched to a gene. CDR3 residues: CASSLAVAGGIGELFF. As DNA, the CDR3 is TGTGCCAGCAGCTTAGCGGTAGCGGGAGGAATCGGGGAGCTGTTTTTT.

This chain connects TRBV5-6 to TRBJ2-1, with 10 nucleotides matching TRBD2. The CDR3 consists of 16 residues. With V trimmed by 1 base and J by 6 bases, 7 bases remained unmatched. Germline lookup yields CDR1 SGHDT and CDR2 YYEEEE. CDR3 sequence (DNA): TGTGCCAGCAGCTTGTCTGGCCTAGCGGGAGTCAATGAGCAGTTCTTC. Translating it yields CASSLSGLAGVNEQFF.

This clonotype was picked up a small number of times. This chain joins TRBV2 and TRBJ2-4; no reliable D call. Trimming pared 6 bases from V and 8 bases from J, leaving 14 bases between. This CDR3 region has 13 residues. The germline CDR1 and CDR2 sequences are SNHLY and FYNNEI. The CDR3 DNA is TGTGCCAGCAGGATAACAGAGGCGCACATTCAGTACTTC. Residues: CASRITEAHIQYF. Drawing the rest from reference TRBV2 and TRBJ2-4, the complete variable domain is EPEVTQTPSHQVTQMGQEVILRCVPISNHLYFYWYRQILGQKVEFLVSFYNNEISEKSEIFDDQFSVERPDGSNFTLKIRSTKLEDSAMYFCASRITEAHIQYFGAGTRLSVL.